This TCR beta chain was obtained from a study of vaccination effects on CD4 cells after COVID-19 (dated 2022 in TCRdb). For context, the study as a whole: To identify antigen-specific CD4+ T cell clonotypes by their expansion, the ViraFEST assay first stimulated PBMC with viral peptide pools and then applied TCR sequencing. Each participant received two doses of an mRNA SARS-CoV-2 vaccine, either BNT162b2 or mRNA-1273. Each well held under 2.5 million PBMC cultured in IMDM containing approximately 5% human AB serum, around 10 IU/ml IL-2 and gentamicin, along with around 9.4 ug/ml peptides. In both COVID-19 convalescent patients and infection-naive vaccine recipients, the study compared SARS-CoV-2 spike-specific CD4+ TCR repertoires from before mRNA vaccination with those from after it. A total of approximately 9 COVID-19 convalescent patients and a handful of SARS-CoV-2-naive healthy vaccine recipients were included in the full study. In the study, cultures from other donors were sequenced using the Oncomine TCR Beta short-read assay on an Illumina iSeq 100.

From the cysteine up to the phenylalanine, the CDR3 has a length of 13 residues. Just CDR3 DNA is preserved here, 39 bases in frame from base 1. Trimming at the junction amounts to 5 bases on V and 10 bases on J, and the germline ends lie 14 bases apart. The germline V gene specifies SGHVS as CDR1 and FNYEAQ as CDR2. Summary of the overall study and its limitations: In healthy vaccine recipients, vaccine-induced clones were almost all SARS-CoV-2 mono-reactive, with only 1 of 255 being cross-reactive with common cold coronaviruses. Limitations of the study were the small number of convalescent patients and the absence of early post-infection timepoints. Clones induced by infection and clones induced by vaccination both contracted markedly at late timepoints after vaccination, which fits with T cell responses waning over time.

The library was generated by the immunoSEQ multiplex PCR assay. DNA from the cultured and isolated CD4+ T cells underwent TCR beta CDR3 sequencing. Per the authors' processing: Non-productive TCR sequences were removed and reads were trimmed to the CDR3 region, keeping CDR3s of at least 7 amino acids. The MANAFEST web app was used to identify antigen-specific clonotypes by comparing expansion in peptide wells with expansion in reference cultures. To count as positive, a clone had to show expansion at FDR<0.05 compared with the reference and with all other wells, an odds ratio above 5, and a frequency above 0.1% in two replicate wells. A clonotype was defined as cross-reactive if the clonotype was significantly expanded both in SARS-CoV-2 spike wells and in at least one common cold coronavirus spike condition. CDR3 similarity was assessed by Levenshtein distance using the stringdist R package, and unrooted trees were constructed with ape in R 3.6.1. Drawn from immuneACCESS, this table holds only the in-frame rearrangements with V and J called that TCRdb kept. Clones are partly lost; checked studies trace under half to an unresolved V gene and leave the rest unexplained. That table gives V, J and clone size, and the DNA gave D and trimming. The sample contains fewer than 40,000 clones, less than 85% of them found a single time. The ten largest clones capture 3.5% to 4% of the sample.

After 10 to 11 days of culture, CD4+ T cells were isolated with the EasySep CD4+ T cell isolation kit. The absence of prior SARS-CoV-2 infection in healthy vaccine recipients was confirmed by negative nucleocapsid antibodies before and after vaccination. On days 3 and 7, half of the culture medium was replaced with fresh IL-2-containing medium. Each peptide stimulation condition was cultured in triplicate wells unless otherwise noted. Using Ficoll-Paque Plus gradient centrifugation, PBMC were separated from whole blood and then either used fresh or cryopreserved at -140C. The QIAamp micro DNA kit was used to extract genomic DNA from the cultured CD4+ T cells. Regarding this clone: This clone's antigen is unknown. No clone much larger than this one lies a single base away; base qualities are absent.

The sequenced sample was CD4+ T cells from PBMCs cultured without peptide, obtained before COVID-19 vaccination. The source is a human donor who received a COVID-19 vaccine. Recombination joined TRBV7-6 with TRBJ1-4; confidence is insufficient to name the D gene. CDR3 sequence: CASSPTAHVKLFF. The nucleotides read TGTGCCAGCAGCCCAACCGCCCATGTAAAACTGTTTTTT.